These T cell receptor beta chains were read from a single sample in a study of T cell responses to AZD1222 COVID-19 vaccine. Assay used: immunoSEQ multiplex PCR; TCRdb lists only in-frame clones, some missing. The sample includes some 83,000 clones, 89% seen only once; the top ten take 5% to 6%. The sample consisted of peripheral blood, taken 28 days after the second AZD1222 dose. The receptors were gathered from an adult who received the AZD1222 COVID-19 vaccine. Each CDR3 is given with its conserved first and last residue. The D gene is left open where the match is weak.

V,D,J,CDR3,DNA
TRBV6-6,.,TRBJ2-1,CASSYSIHNEQFF,TGTGCCAGCAGTTACTCGATCCACAATGAGCAGTTCTTC
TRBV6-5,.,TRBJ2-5,CAVGETETQYF,TGTGCCGTAGGAGAGACGGAGACCCAGTACTTC
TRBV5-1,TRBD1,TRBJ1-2,CASSRSGTGTYGYTF,TGCGCCAGCAGCCGGTCCGGGACAGGCACCTATGGCTACACCTTC
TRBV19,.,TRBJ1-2,CASSIPGPHNYGYTF,TGTGCCAGTAGTATCCCCGGACCGCATAACTATGGCTACACCTTC
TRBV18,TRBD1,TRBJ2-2,CASSERQIQGNAGELFF,TGTGCCAGCTCCGAAAGGCAAATACAGGGGAACGCCGGGGAGCTGTTTTTT
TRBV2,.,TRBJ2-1,CASMGTTLNEQFF,TGTGCCAGCATGGGGACAACCTTGAATGAGCAGTTCTTC
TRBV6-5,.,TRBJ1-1,CASSSPGTPWGTEAFF,TGTGCCAGCAGTTCCCCCGGGACCCCTTGGGGCACTGAAGCTTTCTTT
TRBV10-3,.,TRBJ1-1,CAISETQGNTEAFF,TGTGCCATCAGTGAGACACAGGGGAACACTGAAGCTTTCTTT
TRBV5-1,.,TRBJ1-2,CASSLGQATNYGYTF,TGCGCCAGCAGCTTGGGACAGGCAACTAACTATGGCTACACCTTC
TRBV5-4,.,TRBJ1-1,CASSSQGRTEAFF,TGTGCCAGCAGCTCACAGGGACGGACTGAAGCTTTCTTT
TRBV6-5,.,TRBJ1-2,CASRETGTTNYGYTF,TGTGCCAGCAGAGAGACCGGGACAACTAACTATGGCTACACCTTC